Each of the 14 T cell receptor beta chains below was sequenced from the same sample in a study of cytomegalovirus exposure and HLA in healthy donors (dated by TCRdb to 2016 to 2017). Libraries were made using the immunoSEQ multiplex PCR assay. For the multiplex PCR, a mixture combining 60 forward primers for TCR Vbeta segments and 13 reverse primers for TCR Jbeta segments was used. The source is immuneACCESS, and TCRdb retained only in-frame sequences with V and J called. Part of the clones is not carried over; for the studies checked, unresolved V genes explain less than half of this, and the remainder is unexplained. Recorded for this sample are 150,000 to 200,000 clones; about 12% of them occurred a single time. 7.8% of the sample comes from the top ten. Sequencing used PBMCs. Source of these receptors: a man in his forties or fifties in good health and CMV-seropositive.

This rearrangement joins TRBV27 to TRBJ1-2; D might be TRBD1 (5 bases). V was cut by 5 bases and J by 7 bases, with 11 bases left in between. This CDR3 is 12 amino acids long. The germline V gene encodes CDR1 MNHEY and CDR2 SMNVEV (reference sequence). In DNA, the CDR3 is TGTGCCAGCAGTCAGGGTATAGGTGGCTACACCTTC. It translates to CASSQGIGGYTF.

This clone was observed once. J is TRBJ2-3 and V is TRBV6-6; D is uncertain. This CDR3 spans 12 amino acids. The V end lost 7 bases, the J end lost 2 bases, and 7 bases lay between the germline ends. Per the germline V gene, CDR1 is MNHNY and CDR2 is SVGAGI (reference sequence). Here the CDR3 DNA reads TGTGCCAGCAACCCTAACACAGATACGCAGTATTTT. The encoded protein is CASNPNTDTQYF.

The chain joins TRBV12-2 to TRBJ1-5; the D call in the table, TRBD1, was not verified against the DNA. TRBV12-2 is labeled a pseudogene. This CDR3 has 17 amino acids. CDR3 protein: CASRLGAGQGERQPQHF. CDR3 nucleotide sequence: TGTGCAAGTCGCTTAGGGGCGGGACAGGGGGAAAGACAGCCCCAGCATTTT.

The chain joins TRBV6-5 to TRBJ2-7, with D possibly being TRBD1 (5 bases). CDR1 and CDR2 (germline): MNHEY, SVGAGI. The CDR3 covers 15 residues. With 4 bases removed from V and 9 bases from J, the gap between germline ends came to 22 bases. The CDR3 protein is CASSSDARRAMGQYF. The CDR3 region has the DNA TGTGCCAGCAGTTCAGACGCCCGCAGGGCGATGGGGCAGTACTTC.

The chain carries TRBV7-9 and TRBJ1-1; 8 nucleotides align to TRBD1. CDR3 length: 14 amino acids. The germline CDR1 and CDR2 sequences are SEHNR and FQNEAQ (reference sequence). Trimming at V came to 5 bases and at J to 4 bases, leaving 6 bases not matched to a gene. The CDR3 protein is CASSAGQGGTEAFF. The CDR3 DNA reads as TGTGCCAGCAGCGCAGGACAGGGCGGCACTGAAGCTTTCTTT.

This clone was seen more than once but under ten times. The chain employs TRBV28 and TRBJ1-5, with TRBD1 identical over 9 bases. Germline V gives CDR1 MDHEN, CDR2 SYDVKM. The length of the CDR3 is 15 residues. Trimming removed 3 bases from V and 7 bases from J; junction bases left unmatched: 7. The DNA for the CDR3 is TGTGCCAGCAGTTTTGCCGGGACAGGGCACCAGCCCCAGCATTTT. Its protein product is CASSFAGTGHQPQHF.

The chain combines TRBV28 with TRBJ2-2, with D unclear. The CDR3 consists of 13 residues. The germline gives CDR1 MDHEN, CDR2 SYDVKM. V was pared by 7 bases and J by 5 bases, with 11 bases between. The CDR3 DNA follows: TGTGCCAGCATTAGTCCCAATACCGGGGAGCTGTTTTTT. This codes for CASISPNTGELFF.

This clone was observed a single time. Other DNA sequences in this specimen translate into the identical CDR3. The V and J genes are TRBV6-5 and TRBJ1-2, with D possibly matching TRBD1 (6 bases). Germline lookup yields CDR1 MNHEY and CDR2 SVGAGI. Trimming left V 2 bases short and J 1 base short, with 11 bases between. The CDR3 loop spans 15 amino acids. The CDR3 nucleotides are TGTGCCAGCAGTTACGGGGGCGCGGGTAACTATGGCTACACCTTC. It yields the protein CASSYGGAGNYGYTF.

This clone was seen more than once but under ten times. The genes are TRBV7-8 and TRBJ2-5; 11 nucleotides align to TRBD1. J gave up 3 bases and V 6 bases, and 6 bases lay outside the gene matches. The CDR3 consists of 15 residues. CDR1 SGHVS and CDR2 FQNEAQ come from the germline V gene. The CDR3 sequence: CASSSGQGVKETQYF. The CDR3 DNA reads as TGTGCCAGCAGTTCGGGACAGGGGGTGAAAGAGACCCAGTACTTC.

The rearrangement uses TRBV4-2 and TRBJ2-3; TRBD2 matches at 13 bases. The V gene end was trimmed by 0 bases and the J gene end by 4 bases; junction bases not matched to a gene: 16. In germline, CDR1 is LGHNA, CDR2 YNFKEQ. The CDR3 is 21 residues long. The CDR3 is CASSQDWRLAGGGSGADTQYF. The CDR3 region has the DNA TGTGCCAGCAGCCAAGATTGGAGACTAGCGGGGGGCGGTAGTGGTGCAGATACGCAGTATTTT.

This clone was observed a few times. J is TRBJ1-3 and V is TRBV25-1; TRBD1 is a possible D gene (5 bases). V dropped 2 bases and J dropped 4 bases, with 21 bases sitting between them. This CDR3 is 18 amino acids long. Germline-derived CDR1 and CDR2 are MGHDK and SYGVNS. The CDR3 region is CASSEHAGLGQTGNTIYF. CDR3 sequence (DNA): TGTGCCAGCAGTGAACATGCGGGGCTCGGTCAAACAGGAAACACCATATATTTT.

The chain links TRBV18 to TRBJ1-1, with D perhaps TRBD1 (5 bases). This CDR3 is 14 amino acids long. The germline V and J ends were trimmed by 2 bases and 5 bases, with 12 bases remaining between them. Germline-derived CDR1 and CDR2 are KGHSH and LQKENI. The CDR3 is CASSPGGRVTEAFF. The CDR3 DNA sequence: TGTGCCAGCTCACCAGGGGGGAGGGTGACTGAAGCTTTCTTT.

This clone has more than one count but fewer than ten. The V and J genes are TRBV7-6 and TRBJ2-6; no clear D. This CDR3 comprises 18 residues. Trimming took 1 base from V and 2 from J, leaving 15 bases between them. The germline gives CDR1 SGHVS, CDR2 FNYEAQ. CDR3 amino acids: CASSLEATNQAGANVLTF. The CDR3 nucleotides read TGTGCCAGCAGCTTAGAAGCGACGAATCAAGCTGGGGCCAACGTCCTGACTTTC.

CDR3 loop: CARSLVGTQYF. Written as DNA, the CDR3 is TGTGCCAGAAGCTTGGTCGGGACCCAGTACTTC. V gene TRBV5-3 combines with J gene TRBJ2-5; D is undetermined. TRBV5-3 is known as an ORF, though its function is uncertain. V was pared by 0 bases and J by 7 bases, with 4 bases between. The CDR3 loop spans 11 amino acids.